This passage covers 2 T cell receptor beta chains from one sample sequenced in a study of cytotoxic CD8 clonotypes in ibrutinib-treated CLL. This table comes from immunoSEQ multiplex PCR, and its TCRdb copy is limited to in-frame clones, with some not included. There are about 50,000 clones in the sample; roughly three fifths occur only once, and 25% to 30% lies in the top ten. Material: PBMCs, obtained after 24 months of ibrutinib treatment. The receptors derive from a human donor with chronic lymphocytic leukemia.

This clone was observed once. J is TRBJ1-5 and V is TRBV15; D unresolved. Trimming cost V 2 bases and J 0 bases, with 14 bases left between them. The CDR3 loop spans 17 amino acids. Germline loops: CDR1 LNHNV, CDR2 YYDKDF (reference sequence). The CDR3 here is CATSRTRTGNSNQPQHF. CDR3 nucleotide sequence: TGTGCCACCAGCAGAACTCGGACGGGGAATAGCAATCAGCCCCAGCATTTT.

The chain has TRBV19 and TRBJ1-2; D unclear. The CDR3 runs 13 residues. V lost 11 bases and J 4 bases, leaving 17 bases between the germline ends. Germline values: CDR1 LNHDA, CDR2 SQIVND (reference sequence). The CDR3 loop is CAAAGGFGYGYTF. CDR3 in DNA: TGTGCCGCCGCTGGAGGCTTTGGCTATGGCTACACCTTC.